This T cell receptor (beta chain) was profiled in a study of T-cell memory formation after mild COVID-19 (dated by TCRdb to the early 2020s). For the study in its entirety: TCR sequence clusters from the two donors were largely donor specific. Longitudinal TCRalpha and TCRbeta repertoire sequencing tracked T-cell clones expanding and contracting after mild COVID-19 in a couple of donors. Two young, previously healthy adult volunteers made up the cohort, one male and one female. Study-wide findings and limitations: SARS-CoV-2 specificity was not confirmed for the second-wave clones peaking on day 37. The detection of some responding clones in pre-infection memory suggests that pre-existing cross-reactive memory T cells joined the SARS-CoV-2 response. Contracting CD4+ clones turned up mainly in the CM and EM memory subsets, whereas EMRA was where CD8+ clones were enriched. From day 15 to 85, contracting clones showed balanced CD4/CD8 phenotypes, whereas a second wave of clones that expanded from day 15 to 37 leaned towards CD4+. The study covered only a couple of mild cases, and larger cohorts including severe cases with pre-infection samples were considered necessary.

This clonotype came up a few times. Its specific antigen is unknown. No base quality values were provided; no much bigger clone lies one nucleotide off. For sequencing, an Illumina NovaSeq 6000 was employed. Using 5'RACE with constant-segment primers, TCRalpha and TCRbeta cDNA libraries were constructed, with sample barcodes and unique molecular identifiers added in the process. RNA was extracted from every sample with Trizol reagent. Library amplification was performed in two PCR steps, and a second sample barcode and Illumina TruSeq adapters were introduced in the second step. Libraries were sequenced on an Illumina NovaSeq with 2 x 150 bp paired-end reads. In the paper's pipeline: The reads were demultiplexed and collapsed into UMI-guided consensus sequences using migec v1.2.7. Using mixcr v2.1.11, UMI consensuses were aligned to TRA and TRB V and J templates and then assembled into clonotypes. Clonotypes were classified as expanded or contracted when called significant by both edgeR and NoisET, with noise models trained on biological replicates. For edgeR calls, a false discovery rate-adjusted p below 0.01 and a log2 fold-change threshold of 1 were applied. As an exploratory analysis of dynamics, max-normalized trajectories of the 1000 most abundant clonotypes were examined with PCA combined with hierarchical clustering. Separately sequenced CD4+ and CD8+ repertoires were used to assign a CD4 or CD8 phenotype to each responding clone. The public reads were quality trimmed at Q25 with fastp and then assembled into clones with MiXCR by TCRdb, keeping productive beta chains. Each CDR3 protein gets just one entry, which takes the most common genes and DNA from the rows behind it. Clone size and V and J calls follow TCRdb, not the original study. Present in this sample are a few hundred thousand distinct CDR3 sequences, 9.4% of which were seen just once. The top ten clones comprise 20% to 25% of the sample.

Ficoll-Paque density gradient centrifugation was used to isolate PBMCs. Counted from cysteine to phenylalanine, this CDR3 has 14 amino acids. Left in the record is the CDR3 DNA by itself, 42 bases read in frame from the first base. Trimming at the junction amounts to 2 bases on V and 8 bases on J, and the germline ends lie 12 bases apart. CDR1 and CDR2, looked up from the germline V gene, are KGHDR and SFDVKD. Recombination connected TRBV24-1 to TRBJ2-1; a weak D assignment points to TRBD1 (6 bases agree). The sequenced sample was PBMCs or a T cell subset sorted from them (not recorded which). The clonotype was recovered from a man younger than 30 who had mild COVID-19 (a few samples of this study predate the infection). The sample titles of this study are shuffled in the database, so cell type and time point are left out; the donor was told from shared clones. The CDR3 protein sequence reads: CATSDSARGDEQFF. The nucleotides are TGTGCCACCAGTGATTCGGCCAGGGGAGATGAGCAGTTCTTC.